This TCR beta chain emerged from a study of cytomegalovirus exposure and HLA in healthy donors. The study ran its PCR with 60 Vbeta and 13 Jbeta primers. Clones were sequenced by immunoSEQ multiplex PCR, and TCRdb holds only the in-frame ones, with some missing. The sample lists about 120,000 clones, 60% to 80% occurring once. With 5 bases removed from V and 5 bases from J, the gap between germline ends came to 15 bases. Germline values: CDR1 SGHTA, CDR2 FQGNSA. The CDR3 spans 14 residues. Though nominally healthy at sampling, donors likely had unrecorded immune exposures. The chain employs TRBV7-2 and TRBJ2-5; perhaps TRBD1 as D (7 bases). This TCR came from a human donor in good health. The sequenced material came from PBMCs. The CDR3 region has the DNA TGTGCCAGCAGCGTGACAGGGAGGCGGGAGACCCAGTACTTC. Residues: CASSVTGRRETQYF.